This TCR beta chain emerged from a study of beta chain features in type 1 diabetes (dated by TCRdb to the late 2010s). The study in broad terms: No differences in mean age, gender distribution, total cell number or subset yield were found between patients and healthy donors. A total of about 99,000,000 sorted cells were examined across all samples, and RNA yield correlated strongly with the number of cells per subset. In the study, recently diagnosed type 1 diabetes patients and matched healthy donors were compared on the TCRB repertoires of their sorted circulating CD4+ T cell subsets. Regulatory and stem cell-like memory subsets were isolated from only 8 patients and roughly 8 healthy donors, whereas naive and central memory subsets came from all 30 or so donors. Findings and caveats that apply to the study as a whole: Because cDNA was sequenced instead of genomic DNA, activated cells with high expression could be over-represented, although the groups did not differ in activation or CD3 levels. At VDJ recombination sites, type 1 diabetes patients had fewer insertions and more deleted nucleotides, which implies abnormalities in thymic rearrangement. Only small numbers of individuals were included in the HLA sub-analyses, which left unresolved whether HLA type had any influence on TCRB rearrangement. Shorter templates might be favored by PCR, yet because patient and control samples were amplified and corrected together, any such skew would affect both groups equally. Naive, central memory and regulatory TCRB repertoires appeared to be more alike among patients than among healthy donors. A moderate but significant shortening of TCRB CDR3 length was observed in type 1 diabetes patients in all four CD4+ subsets.

Each donor gave one peripheral blood draw, averaging approximately 0.11 L, which was collected into heparinised tubes. A BD FACSAria II was used to sort naive, central memory, regulatory and stem cell-like memory CD4+ T cells with a panel that included CD45RO, CCR7, CD25, CD127, CD95 and CD27. Every sorted population had a purity above 95%. PBMCs were isolated immediately by Lymphoprep density gradient centrifugation and stained directly without culture. To minimize batch effects, samples were stained and sorted in pairs, one healthy donor with one patient per experiment. The High Capacity cDNA Reverse Transcription Kit was used to reverse transcribe all of the isolated RNA, meaning that expressed TCRB transcripts were what got sequenced. Deep immunoSEQ sequencing was applied to naive, central memory and regulatory T cell samples, giving an average of approximately 3.8 million total reads per sample. After sorted cells were lysed in RLT buffer, RNA was extracted with DNase-treated RNeasy Micro or Mini kits, with the choice depending on cell number. To prevent cross-contamination, each cell subset was processed individually, whereas patient and healthy donor samples were processed jointly. The immunoSEQ multiplex PCR was used to amplify TCRB sequences from cDNA, yielding 87-bp fragments that span the CDR3 region. Sequencing of the amplicons was performed on the Illumina HiSeq platform. The source study handled its data this way. Synthetic template baselines were used to correct PCR bias computationally, reads within Hamming distance 2 were collapsed together, and singletons that could not be merged were discarded. Reads were aligned against IMGT to assign V, D and J genes, CDR3 length and insertions or deletions at six rearrangement sites. Within each subset, clonotype counts were normalized to the number of sorted cells before true diversity and Gini coefficients were calculated with the tcR R package. The overlap coefficient, calculated on TCRB nucleotide sequences, was used to measure repertoire sharing. As a proxy for the pre-selection repertoire, out-of-frame TCRB sequences from naive cells were analyzed. As stored in TCRdb, this immuneACCESS dataset retains in-frame rearrangements with V and J assigned. A fraction of the clones does not appear; measured against another copy, unresolved V genes explain less than half of the discrepancy, and the remainder lacks a known reason. V, J and clone size are taken as reported in that table, and D and trimming were inferred from the DNA itself. This sample lists 140,000 or so clones; less than 11% were detected once. Of the sample, approximately 1.3% is held by the ten largest clones.

This clone was counted at least ten times. Its specific antigen is unknown. Qualities for individual bases were not recorded, and no much larger clone is one base off. V lost 5 bases and J lost 6 bases; the stretch between them is 10 bases long. Measured from the cysteine to the phenylalanine, the CDR3 is 12 residues long. CDR3 DNA only is kept here, 36 bases in frame from base 1. Reading the germline V gene gives CDR1 LGHNT and CDR2 FRNRAP. This chain joins TRBV12-5 to TRBJ1-2; tentative D gene TRBD1, with 6 bases matching. This sequence was found in a man aged 18 to 35 in good health. Input material: naive CD4+ T cells from blood. Per the publication, the cell subset or site label means: true naive CD4+ T cells. The DNA is as follows: TGTGCTAGTGGTACCGACAGGAATGGCTACACCTTC. Its translation is CASGTDRNGYTF. With all but the CDR3 taken from the reference TRBV12-5 and TRBJ1-2 genes, the full variable domain is: DARVTQTPRHKVTEMGQEVTMRCQPILGHNTVFWYRQTMMQGLELLAYFRNRAPLDDSGMPKDRFSAEMPDATLATLKIQPSEPRDSAVYFCASGTDRNGYTFGSGTRLTVV.